This T cell receptor (beta chain) was identified in a study of Ad26.COV2.S vaccination and SARS-CoV-2 variants (TCRdb year 2021). As for the study more broadly: Donors in the vaccine arm were drawn from COV1001, a phase I-IIa trial of Ad26.COV2.S in healthy adults that was multicentre, randomized, double-blind and placebo-controlled. Ad26.COV2.S was administered intramuscularly at a dose of 5x10^10 or 1x10^11 viral particles, either as one shot or as two shots given 56 days apart. The specificity and breadth of SARS-CoV-2-reactive T cell receptors after Ad26.COV2.S vaccination were assessed by TCRbeta repertoire sequencing. The TCR-sequenced set comprised around 30 samples: around 20 Ad26.COV2.S vaccine recipients, 5 placebo recipients and 8 SARS-CoV-2 convalescent individuals. Trial participants were randomized into five groups of five, in which low-dose or high-dose Ad26.COV2.S was given once or twice, or placebo was given on both occasions. Blinding of investigators to trial group allocation was maintained during experiments and outcome assessment.

As to this clone: Its antigen is still unknown. Within one base of it there is no much larger clone, and no base qualities were kept.

The cysteine opens and the phenylalanine closes a CDR3 of 13 amino acids. Only the CDR3 part of the read is kept: 39 bases, read in frame from the first base. Via the germline V gene, CDR1 is KGHSH and CDR2 LQKENI. The V end loses 3 bases and the J end loses 8 bases, and a stretch of 13 bases separates them. General findings and caveats noted by the study authors: The authors noted that total T cell responses may have been underestimated by the TCR breadth and depth analyses. After vaccination, spike-specific CD8+ and CD4+ T cell responses were reported to show substantial breadth. Comparing responses between vaccine doses or regimens was not something the study was powered to do. Compared with placebo recipients, Ad26.COV2.S recipients showed higher spike-specific TCR breadth (P = 0.0014). Vaccine and placebo recipients had comparable non-spike TCR breadth, which fits with the vaccine containing only spike.

The immunoSEQ Assay was used to sequence TCRbeta CDR3 regions. After extraction, genomic DNA underwent amplification by bias-controlled multiplex PCR, followed by high-throughput sequencing. The source study handled its data this way. To quantify the absolute abundance of every unique TCRbeta CDR3 region, sequences were collapsed and filtered. T cell fraction was estimated by normalizing TCRbeta template counts to usable DNA, which was measured by amplifying reference genes present in all nucleated cells. Repertoire TCRs were annotated as SARS-CoV-2-specific by exact matching of V gene, CDR3 amino acid sequence and J gene to a known reactive TCR set. MIRA supplied the reference SARS-CoV-2 TCR set, which was filtered for enrichment in COVID-19-positive ImmuneCODE repertoires so that public or cross-reactive TCRs were removed. Using the MIRA antigens, annotated TCRs were further analysed by specific ORF or by position within an ORF. Breadth was defined as annotated unique rearrangements over total unique productive rearrangements; depth was the summed frequency of those rearrangements. TCR breadth was compared between groups using two-sided Wilcoxon rank-sum tests. This is the immuneACCESS table as TCRdb keeps it, with only in-frame sequences that have V and J called. A part of the clones is gone; compared with another copy, unresolved V genes explain less than half, and the rest is unexplained. That table is the source of V, J and clone size, and D and trimming were worked out from the DNA. This sample holds 380,000 or so clones; about 80% were observed only once. The ten most abundant clones make up approximately 7% of the sample.

The treatment or condition label of this sample denotes: around 19 received Ad26.COV2.S at low or high dose, single or two shots; roughly five received placebo; per-sample allocation not given. Repertoires of vaccine and placebo recipients were sequenced from samples taken on day 63 after the first injection. In Cohort 1b, about 25 adults aged 18-55 years were enrolled at a single site in Boston, USA, between 29 July and 7 August 2020. Ad26.COV2.S was a replication-incompetent adenovirus type 26 vector expressing a prefusion-stabilized SARS-CoV-2 spike protein from the original Wuhan strain. The TCR comes from a person aged 18-60 years who received the Ad26.COV2.S COVID-19 vaccine or a placebo. The chain joins TRBV18 to TRBJ1-2; there is no confident call for the D gene. Sequencing was performed on peripheral blood, taken in a trial of Ad26.COV2.S vaccine versus placebo. The DNA sequence reads TGTGCCAGCTCACCCCCCCAGCGGTTGGGCTACACCTTC. Translated, this gives CASSPPQRLGYTF.